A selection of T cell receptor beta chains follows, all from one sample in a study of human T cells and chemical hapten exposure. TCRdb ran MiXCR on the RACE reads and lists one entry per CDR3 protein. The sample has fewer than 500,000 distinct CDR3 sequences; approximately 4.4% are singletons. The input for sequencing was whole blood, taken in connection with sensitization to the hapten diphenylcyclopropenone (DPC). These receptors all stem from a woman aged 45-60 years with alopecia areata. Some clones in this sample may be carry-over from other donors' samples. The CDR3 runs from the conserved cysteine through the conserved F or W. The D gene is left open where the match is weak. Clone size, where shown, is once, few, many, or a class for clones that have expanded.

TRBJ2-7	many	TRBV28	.	TGTGCCAGCAGTAGTAGACAGTTTCCTACGGATTCATACGAGCAGTACTTC	CASSSRQFPTDSYEQYF
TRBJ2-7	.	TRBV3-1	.	TGTGCCAGCAGCCAAGGTGTGGACCCGCAGTACTTC	CASSQGVDPQYF
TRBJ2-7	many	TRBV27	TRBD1	TGTGCCAGCAGTTTATCGGCAGGGGGCTACGAGCAGTACTTC	CASSLSAGGYEQYF
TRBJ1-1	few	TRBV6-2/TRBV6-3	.	TGTGCCAGCAGTTACTCGTATCGACGGACCTCCGCGAACACTGAAGCTTTCTTT	CASSYSYRRTSANTEAFF
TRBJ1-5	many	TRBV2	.	TGTGCCAGCAGCCGACTGACAGACGATCAGCCCCAGCATTTT	CASSRLTDDQPQHF
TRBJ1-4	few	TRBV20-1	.	TGCAGTGCCGCTGGGGTCGAAAAACTGTTTTTT	CSAAGVEKLFF
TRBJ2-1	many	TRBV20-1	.	TGCAGTGCTCAAGGCGGCCCCCCGATGTTCTTC	CSAQGGPPMFF
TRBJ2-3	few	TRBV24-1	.	TGTGCCACCAGTGGAGTGAGCGGAGCTAGCACAGATACGCAGTATTTT	CATSGVSGASTDTQYF
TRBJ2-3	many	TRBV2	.	TGTGCCGGCCGCAGCTCTACTCCTCGTGATACGCAGTATTTT	CAGRSSTPRDTQYF
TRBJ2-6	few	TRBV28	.	TGTGCCAGCAGTTTCTCGGCTGGGGTCAACGTCCTGACTTTC	CASSFSAGVNVLTF
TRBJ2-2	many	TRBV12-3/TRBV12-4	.	TGTGCCAGCAGGCGGACAACGAACACCGGGGAGCTGTTTTTT	CASRRTTNTGELFF
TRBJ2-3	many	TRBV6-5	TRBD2	TGTGCCAGCAGGACCACTAGCGGCGCTAGCACAGATACGCAGTATTTT	CASRTTSGASTDTQYF
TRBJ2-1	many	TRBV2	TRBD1	TGTGCCACCAGGGGGTCAAGGGATGAGCAGTTCTTC	CATRGSRDEQFF
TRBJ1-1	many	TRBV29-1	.	TGCAGCGTTGACCTTCGGGGCACTGAAGCTTTCTTT	CSVDLRGTEAFF
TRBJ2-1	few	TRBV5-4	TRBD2	TGTGCCAGCATCCTAGGACTAGCGGGAGAAAATGAGCAGTTCTTC	CASILGLAGENEQFF
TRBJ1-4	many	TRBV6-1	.	TGTGCCAGCAGTGTCGTGACAGCTAATGAAAAACTGTTTTTT	CASSVVTANEKLFF
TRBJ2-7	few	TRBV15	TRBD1	TGTGCCACCAGCTGGACAGGGGACGCCTACGAGCAGTACTTC	CATSWTGDAYEQYF
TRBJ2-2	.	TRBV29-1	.	TGCAGCGTTTACACGGGAGTATCCGGGGAGCTGTTTTTT	CSVYTGVSGELFF
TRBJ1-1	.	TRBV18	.	TGTGCCAGCTCACCACCCGAGCCTGGGGCTTTCTTT	CASSPPEPGAFF
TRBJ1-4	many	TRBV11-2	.	TGTGCCAGCAGCAAAGACAGGCGTGTGACTAATGAAAAACTGTTTTTT	CASSKDRRVTNEKLFF